The TCR beta chain under discussion was sequenced for a study of blood T cell repertoires in COVID-19. Study details: Italy, Spain and the United States were the sources of the convalescent and acute COVID-19 samples. PBMCs, B-cell-depleted T cells, or T cells were the source of the cDNA or gDNA that made up the material.

Original processing notes: Amplification from reference gene primers served as the basis for estimated nucleated cell counts. The assay was immunoSEQ multiplex PCR, and TCRdb's table has in-frame clones only and misses some. V and J calls and clone size come straight from that table; D and trimming were deduced from the DNA. Among about 86,000 clones listed, 65% to 80% were seen once. Trimming removed 6 bases from V and 2 bases from J; junction bases left unmatched: 4. Germline V gene data show CDR1 as KGHSH and CDR2 as LQKENI. This CDR3 contains 14 residues. The sequenced sample consisted of peripheral blood. This rearrangement joins TRBV18 to TRBJ2-1; 7 nucleotides line up with TRBD1. The clonotype was recovered from a man aged 65-85 years with acute or convalescent COVID-19. CDR3 region: CASSGQTTYNEQFF. The CDR3 DNA reads as TGTGCCAGCTCGGGACAGACAACCTACAATGAGCAGTTCTTC. Combining the CDR3 with reference TRBV18 and TRBJ2-1 gives the whole variable domain NAGVMQNPRHLVRRRGQEARLRCSPMKGHSHVYWYRQLPEEGLKFMVYLQKENIIDESGMPKERFSAEFPKEGPSILRIQQVVRGDSAAYFCASSGQTTYNEQFFGPGTRLTVL.